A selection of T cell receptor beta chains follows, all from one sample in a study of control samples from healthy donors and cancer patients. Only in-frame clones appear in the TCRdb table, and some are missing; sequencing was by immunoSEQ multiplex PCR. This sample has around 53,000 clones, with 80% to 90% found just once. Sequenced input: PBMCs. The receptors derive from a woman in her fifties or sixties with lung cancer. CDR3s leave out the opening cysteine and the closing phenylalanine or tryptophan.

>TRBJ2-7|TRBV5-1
ASSPGYREENEQY
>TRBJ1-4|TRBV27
ASSLSGGFNEKLF
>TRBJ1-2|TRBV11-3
ASQKGGDYGYT
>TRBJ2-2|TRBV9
ASSVLGNTGELF
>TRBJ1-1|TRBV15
ATSPESPERMNTEAF
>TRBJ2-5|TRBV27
ASSLSPTSVGETQY
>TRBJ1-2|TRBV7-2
ASSLSRDYYGYT
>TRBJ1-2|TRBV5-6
ASSLQGAYGYT
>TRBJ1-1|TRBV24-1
ATSDSGSGSTEAF
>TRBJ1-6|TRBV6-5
ASSYKGPEGNSPLH
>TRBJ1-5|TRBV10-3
AIGQTGNSNQPQH
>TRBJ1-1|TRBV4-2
ASSPGENTEAF
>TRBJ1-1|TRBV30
AWSDGTNTEAF
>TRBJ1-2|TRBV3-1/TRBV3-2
ASSEGTLGGGYT
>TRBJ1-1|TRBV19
ASSILGVKNTEAF
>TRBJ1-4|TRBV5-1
ASSLEPGANEKLF
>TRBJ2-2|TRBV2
ASTLTSGGLNTGELF
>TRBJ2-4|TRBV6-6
ASSRGQGSPQNIQY
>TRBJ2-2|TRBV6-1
ASSEGWGRGAGELF
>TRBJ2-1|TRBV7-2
ASSLDSYNEQF
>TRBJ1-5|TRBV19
ASSIAGTPRPQH
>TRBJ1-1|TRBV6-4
ASGADLNTEAF
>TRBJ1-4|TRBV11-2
ASSFEKGINEKLF
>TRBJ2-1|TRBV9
ASSRGLLDNEQF
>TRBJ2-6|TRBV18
ASSLGTDSWANVLT
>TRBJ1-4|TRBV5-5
ASSNPTFVGGEKLF
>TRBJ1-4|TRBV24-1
ATSDSQRGGRAEKLF
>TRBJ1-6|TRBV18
ASSPGTGEGSPLH